This T cell receptor beta chain is drawn from a study of blood T cell repertoires in COVID-19. Turning to the study itself: The origin of the acute and convalescent COVID-19 samples was the United States, Italy and Spain. T cells, B-cell-depleted T cells, or PBMCs provided the cDNA or gDNA that served as material.

V lost 6 bases and J lost 2, with 11 bases in between. The CDR3 consists of 15 residues. Germline lookup yields CDR1 LNHDA and CDR2 SQIVND (reference sequence). In the source study's methods: Amplification from reference gene primers served as the basis for estimated nucleated cell counts. Profiling relied on immunoSEQ multiplex PCR, and the TCRdb table lists in-frame clones only, not all of them. V, J and clone size reflect that table, while D and trimming were determined from the DNA. The sample lists about 91,000 clones; 85% to 90% were seen once. V usage is TRBV19 and J usage is TRBJ1-6; perhaps TRBD1 as D (6 bases). The sample was peripheral blood. This TCR derives from a woman older than 75 with active COVID-19. Written as DNA, the CDR3 is TGTGCCAGTAGCCAACAGGGCCCCTATAATTCACCCCTCCACTTT. This sequence encodes CASSQQGPYNSPLHF.